These T cell receptor beta chains were read from a single sample in a study of blood T cell repertoires in COVID-19. The protocol was immunoSEQ multiplex PCR, while the TCRdb copy is restricted to in-frame clones and leaves out a portion. The table has 200,000 to 300,000 clones, 83% seen once. Sequenced input: peripheral blood. The origin of the receptors is a human donor in a cohort sampled during active COVID-19. The CDR3 runs from the conserved cysteine through the conserved F or W. The D gene is left open where the match is weak. Not all rows give a size; the values are once, few, many and, for expanded clones, a class.

J gene,clone size,D gene,V gene,CDR3 protein,CDR3 DNA
TRBJ1-2,few,-,TRBV5-1,CASSLSGDDGYTF,TGCGCCAGCAGCTTATCAGGGGACGATGGCTACACCTTC
TRBJ1-2,-,TRBD1,TRBV7-9,CASSLGTAYGYTF,TGTGCCAGCAGCCTCGGGACAGCCTATGGCTACACCTTC
TRBJ2-1,-,TRBD2,TRBV5-4,CASSLGLADYNEQFF,TGTGCCAGCAGCTTGGGACTAGCGGACTACAATGAGCAGTTCTTC
TRBJ2-7,-,TRBD1,TRBV27,CASSFGQGATQFYEQYF,TGTGCCAGCAGTTTCGGACAGGGGGCCACTCAATTCTACGAGCAGTACTTC
TRBJ2-7,-,TRBD2,TRBV6-5,CASSSSGGANEQYF,TGTGCCAGCAGTTCAAGCGGGGGGGCAAACGAGCAGTACTTC
TRBJ2-3,-,-,TRBV11-2,CASSHRDLLSTDTQYF,TGTGCCAGCAGCCACCGGGACTTACTCTCCACAGATACGCAGTATTTT
TRBJ1-1,-,TRBD1,TRBV5-1,CASSRSGGKTEAFF,TGCGCCAGCAGTCGATCAGGGGGTAAGACTGAAGCTTTCTTT
TRBJ1-1,-,-,TRBV5-1,CASTPSGVSGTEAFF,TGCGCCAGCACTCCTTCCGGGGTCTCGGGCACTGAAGCTTTCTTT
TRBJ2-7,-,TRBD1,TRBV24-1,CATSDPGTAYEQYF,TGTGCCACCAGTGACCCTGGGACAGCCTACGAGCAGTACTTC
TRBJ2-2,-,-,TRBV6-5,CASSYRGPGAGELFF,TGTGCCAGCAGTTATAGGGGGCCGGGAGCCGGGGAGCTGTTTTTT
TRBJ2-7,-,-,TRBV19,CASSPPRAMRREQYF,TGTGCCAGTAGTCCCCCCCGGGCCATGAGGAGGGAGCAGTACTTC
TRBJ2-2,-,-,TRBV24-1,CATSLNTGELFF,TGTGCCACCAGTTTAAACACCGGGGAGCTGTTTTTT
TRBJ2-5,-,TRBD1,TRBV6-1,CASSERGQGRETQYF,TGTGCCAGCAGTGAAAGGGGACAGGGTAGGGAGACCCAGTACTTC
TRBJ1-1,few,-,TRBV28,CASSGPQGGTEAFF,TGTGCCAGCAGTGGTCCACAGGGAGGGACTGAAGCTTTCTTT
TRBJ1-5,-,TRBD1,TRBV13,CASSLYRGNQPQHF,TGTGCCAGCAGCTTATACAGGGGAAATCAGCCCCAGCATTTT
TRBJ2-7,-,-,TRBV15,CATSRDQGSNEQYF,TGTGCCACCAGCAGAGATCAGGGTTCCAACGAGCAGTACTTC
TRBJ1-2,-,-,TRBV6-2/TRBV6-3,CASSYLTDRPSDYGYTF,TGTGCCAGCAGTTACTTAACCGACAGGCCGTCGGACTATGGCTACACCTTC
TRBJ1-2,-,TRBD1,TRBV27,CASSSPTGGTYGYTF,TGTGCCAGCAGTTCGCCGACAGGGGGCACCTATGGCTACACCTTC
TRBJ1-2,-,TRBD1,TRBV6-4,CASSDSAGGYYGYTF,TGTGCCAGCAGTGACTCGGCAGGGGGATACTATGGCTACACCTTC
TRBJ2-6,-,-,TRBV6-5,CASRRGLSRANVLTF,TGTGCCAGCAGGCGCGGGCTCTCTCGGGCCAACGTCCTGACTTTC
TRBJ2-4,-,TRBD1,TRBV7-9,CASSFEQGARGIQYF,TGTGCCAGCAGCTTTGAACAGGGGGCCCGGGGCATTCAGTACTTC
TRBJ1-1,-,-,TRBV12-3/TRBV12-4,CASSLHLNTEAFF,TGTGCCAGCAGTTTACACCTAAACACTGAAGCTTTCTTT